This TCR beta chain was captured in a study of follicular helper T cells after annual influenza vaccination. Study details: Some donors were sampled over the 2013-2014, 2014-2015 and 2015-2016 vaccinations. Whole-study findings and limits: Plasmablast frequency change correlated with clonality change in ICOS+CD38+ cTfh. Day 7 ICOS+CD38+ clones were most often found later in ICOS-CD38- cTfh cells.

Germline CDR1 reads MNHEY; CDR2 reads SVGAGI. The length of the CDR3 is 14 residues. V was pared by 8 bases and J by 7 bases, with 20 bases between. As for time point: 2015-2016 season, 7 days after influenza vaccination. In this sample, this clone turned up a few times. Its antigen is still unknown. TCRB was sequenced at Survey level resolution. Data came from immunoSEQ multiplex PCR; TCRdb stores just in-frame clones and leaves some out. The profile shows 3,500 to 5,000 clones, around 80% of them singletons. This chain joins TRBV6-5 and TRBJ1-2, with D possibly being TRBD1 (5 bases). This TCR was recovered from an adult who received the influenza vaccine. The source material was CXCR5+ CD38- circulating T follicular helper cells from blood, sampled 7 days after influenza vaccination. Stated subset: circulating Tfh, non-naive CD4+CXCR5+PD-1+ (ICOS+CD38+ or ICOS-CD38-). CDR3: CASRQRGEDAGYTF. DNA for the CDR3: TGTGCCAGCCGCCAGCGGGGGGAAGATGCTGGCTACACCTTC.